This TCR beta chain is drawn from a study of cytotoxic CD8 clonotypes in ibrutinib-treated CLL. Overall study results and limits: Under therapy, public clonotypes either contracted or stayed stable, and they were uncommon.

In germline, CDR1 is SGHDT, CDR2 YYEEEE. Trimming removed 2 bases at V and 0 bases at J, with 11 bases between. CDR3 length equals 15 residues. Researchers set a sequencing depth target of 1 in 200,000 to 1 in 1 million T cells. The data were produced by immunoSEQ multiplex PCR, yet TCRdb's version contains in-frame clones alone and is incomplete. The sample consists of nearly 300,000 clones, roughly four fifths of them appearing once. On this clone: As yet, its antigen is unknown.

Sequencing was performed on PBMCs, taken at disease progression, from a patient treated with ibrutinib. The gene calls are TRBV5-6 and TRBJ1-1; D is unclear. The receptor comes from a human donor with chronic lymphocytic leukemia. CDR3 protein: CASSLRLGLNTEAFF. CDR3 sequence (DNA): TGTGCCAGCAGCTTACGTCTCGGACTGAACACTGAAGCTTTCTTT.